The entry below describes one T cell receptor beta chain. Assay used: immunoSEQ multiplex PCR; TCRdb lists only in-frame clones, some missing. The top ten clones hold approximately 4.2% of a sample with about 68,000 clones, 86% of them seen once. The sample originates from a study of blood T cell repertoires in COVID-19. Germline CDR1 reads SGHDT; CDR2 reads YYEEEE. The CDR3 length is 16 residues. V trimming: 3 bases; J trimming: 4 bases; junction bases outside the gene matches: 7. The receptor was isolated from a man between 45 and 60 years old with acute or convalescent COVID-19. This sequence joins TRBV5-6 and TRBJ2-1, with 10 bases identical to TRBD1. Sample: peripheral blood. The CDR3 DNA sequence: TGTGCCAGCAGCTATGGACCGGGACAGGGGTACAATGAGCAGTTCTTC. Its translation: CASSYGPGQGYNEQFF.